These 10 T cell receptor beta chains were all obtained from the same sample, sequenced in a study of long-term antiretroviral therapy in people with HIV. The assay, immunoSEQ v3.0, was run at survey level. Here immunoSEQ multiplex PCR was the method, and the copy in TCRdb shows in-frame clones only, minus some. Counted here are 15,000 to 20,000 clones, more than 65% occurring once; the ten biggest clones make up approximately 15%. The sample in question was unsorted PBMCs, obtained 0.5 years before starting antiretroviral therapy. The source is a woman aged 50 to 60 with HIV.

The genes are TRBV2 and TRBJ1-2, with D unresolved. Germline CDR1 is SNHLY and CDR2 is FYNNEI. V was pared by 0 bases and J by 5 bases, with 19 bases between. The CDR3 contains 17 residues. The CDR3 here is CASSEAHPGSTLYGYTF. The CDR3 region has the DNA TGTGCCAGCAGTGAAGCGCATCCAGGTTCAACCCTATATGGCTACACCTTC. The full variable domain, in which reference TRBV2 and TRBJ1-2 provide the parts outside the CDR3, is EPEVTQTPSHQVTQMGQEVILRCVPISNHLYFYWYRQILGQKVEFLVSFYNNEISEKSEIFDDQFSVERPDGSNFTLKIRSTKLEDSAMYFCASSEAHPGSTLYGYTFGSGTRLTVV.

This chain links TRBV27 with TRBJ2-5, with D unresolved. Per germline, CDR1 MNHEY and CDR2 SMNVEV (reference sequence). V lost 5 bases and J lost 5, with 9 bases in between. The CDR3 consists of 12 residues. CDR3 sequence reads: CASSPVGETQYF. DNA for the CDR3: TGTGCCAGCAGTCCAGTGGGGGAGACCCAGTACTTC.

There are a few counts of this clone. The chain links TRBV7-2 to TRBJ2-2; D gene uncertain. Trimming took off 0 bases at V and 5 bases at J, with 7 bases between the two ends. CDR1 and CDR2 from the germline V gene are SGHTA and FQGNSA. This CDR3 has 14 residues. CDR3 coding DNA: TGTGCCAGCAGCTTAGCGGTCATTACCGGGGAGCTGTTTTTT. It is translated as CASSLAVITGELFF.

This clone was seen once. The chain combines TRBV11-2 with TRBJ2-3; perhaps TRBD2 as D (6 bases). CDR3 length equals 15 residues. V lost 5 bases and J lost 0, with 12 bases in between. CDR1 and CDR2 (germline): SGHAT, FQNNGV. Here the CDR3 DNA reads TGTGCCAGCAGCCGATGGGACTCTAGCACAGATACGCAGTATTTT. Translating it yields CASSRWDSSTDTQYF. The whole variable domain, remainder taken from reference TRBV11-2 and TRBJ2-3, is EAGVAQSPRYKIIEKRQSVAFWCNPISGHATLYWYQQILGQGPKLLIQFQNNGVVDDSQLPKDRFSAERLKGVDSTLKIQPAKLEDSAVYLCASSRWDSSTDTQYFGPGTRLTVL.

This chain connects TRBV29-1 to TRBJ2-3; possible D gene TRBD2, 6 bases. Germline V gives CDR1 SQVTM, CDR2 ANQGSEA. V was cut by 6 bases and J by 6 bases, with 16 bases left in between. The CDR3 has 13 amino acids. This CDR3 reads CSVGLSSGDTQYF. The CDR3 DNA reads as TGCAGCGTCGGACTGTCCAGCGGGGATACGCAGTATTTT.

The rearrangement links TRBV6-1 to TRBJ1-5; TRBD1 might be the D (5 bases). This CDR3 is 13 amino acids long. Germline V CDR1 and CDR2: MNHNS, SASEGT. The V and J ends lost 11 bases and 7 bases respectively, with 18 bases between them. The CDR3 loop reads CAGEGGGGQPQHF. In nucleotides, the CDR3 is TGTGCCGGAGAAGGTGGGGGGGGACAGCCCCAGCATTTT.

The chain combines TRBV7-3 with TRBJ1-5; D uncertain. From germline, CDR1 is SGHTA and CDR2 FQGTGA. V lost 4 bases to trimming and J lost 4 bases, with 8 bases between them. This CDR3 comprises 13 residues. The CDR3 DNA sequence: TGTGCCAGCAGCTCACTAGTAAATCAGCCCCAGCATTTT. Its translation: CASSSLVNQPQHF.

The J gene is TRBJ2-3, the V gene TRBV6-6; the match to TRBD2 covers 9 bases. The germline gives CDR1 MNHNY, CDR2 SVGAGI (reference sequence). V lost 7 bases to trimming and J lost 4 bases; unmatched junction nucleotides: 3. The CDR3 loop spans 13 amino acids. CDR3 DNA: TGTGCCAGCACTCAGCGGGGGGCAGATACGCAGTATTTT. This encodes CASTQRGADTQYF.

CDR3 protein: CASSHVPGGAGNTIYF. CDR3 DNA sequence: TGTGCCAGCAGCCATGTCCCGGGGGGGGCTGGAAACACCATATATTTT. The chain combines TRBV7-8 with TRBJ1-3, with a weak D call TRBD1 (5 bases). The CDR3 contains 16 residues. Trimming cost V 5 bases and J 2 bases, with 16 bases left between them. Germline-derived CDR1 and CDR2 are SGHVS and FQNEAQ.

CDR3 sequence reads: CASSESADSTDTQYF. The CDR3 region has the DNA TGCGCCAGCAGTGAGTCCGCGGACAGCACAGATACGCAGTATTTT. The chain is built from TRBV10-1 and TRBJ2-3; no reliable D call. This CDR3 has 15 amino acids. Looked up from germline, CDR1 is WNHNN and CDR2 is SYGVQD (reference sequence). V was cut by 0 bases and J by 0 bases, with 7 bases left in between.